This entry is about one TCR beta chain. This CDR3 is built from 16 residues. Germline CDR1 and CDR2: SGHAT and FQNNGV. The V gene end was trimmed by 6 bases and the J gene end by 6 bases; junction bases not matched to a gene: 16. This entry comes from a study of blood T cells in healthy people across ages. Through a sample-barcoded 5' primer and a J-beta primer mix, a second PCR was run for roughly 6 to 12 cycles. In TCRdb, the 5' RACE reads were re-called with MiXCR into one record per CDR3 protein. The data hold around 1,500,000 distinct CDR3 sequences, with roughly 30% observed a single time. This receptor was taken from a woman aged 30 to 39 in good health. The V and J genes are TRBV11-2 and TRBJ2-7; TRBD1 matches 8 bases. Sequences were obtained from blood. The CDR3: CASREKTGVPLFEQYF. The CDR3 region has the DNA TGTGCCAGCAGGGAGAAGACAGGGGTACCCCTTTTCGAGCAGTACTTC.